This T cell receptor beta chain stems from a study of blood T cell repertoires in COVID-19. Study-level information: Whether acute or convalescent, the COVID-19 samples came from the United States, Italy and Spain. In each case, the material was cDNA or gDNA derived from T cells, B-cell-depleted T cells, or PBMCs.

The V and J ends lost 4 bases and 4 bases, in that order; junction bases with no gene match: 6. Looked up from germline, CDR1 is SGHRS and CDR2 is YFSETQ. This CDR3 region has 14 residues. Original methodology: Amplified reference gene primers provided the basis for estimating nucleated cell counts. TCRdb's copy holds only in-frame clones and misses some; the assay was immunoSEQ multiplex PCR. V and J calls and clone size are given by that table; D and trimming were obtained from the DNA. The data show about 220,000 clones, roughly 84% seen once. The chain couples TRBV5-1 to TRBJ2-3, with 7 bases that match TRBD2. The sequencing sample was made of peripheral blood. This sequence was found in a man aged 30 to 39 with active or convalescent COVID-19. The DNA for the CDR3 is TGCGCCAGCAGCCTAAGACTAGCCCCAGATACGCAGTATTTT. This encodes CASSLRLAPDTQYF. The whole variable domain, filled in from reference TRBV5-1 and TRBJ2-3, reads KAGVTQTPRYLIKTRGQQVTLSCSPISGHRSVSWYQQTPGQGLQFLFEYFSETQRNKGNFPGRFSGRQFSNSRSEMNVSTLELGDSALYLCASSLRLAPDTQYFGPGTRLTVL.